This record covers a single T cell receptor (beta chain). The data were produced by immunoSEQ multiplex PCR, yet TCRdb's version contains in-frame clones alone and is incomplete. Of about 2.2 million clones detected, about 93% appear once; the ten largest clones hold about 1.7%. The naive CD8 population came from CD45RO-negative cells selected for CCR7, without terminally differentiated effector memory CD45RA+ cells. These data are taken from a study of shared clonotypes between healthy human individuals. The germline V gene encodes CDR1 LNHDA and CDR2 SQIVND (reference sequence). The CDR3 spans 13 residues. V gave up 4 bases and J gave up 6 bases, with 13 bases separating them.

Sample: naive CD8+ T cells from PBMCs. This TCR was sampled from a man younger than 30 in good health. Some clones in this sample may be carry-over from other donors' samples. The chain couples TRBV19 to TRBJ2-7, with D possibly being TRBD1 or TRBD2 (6 bases each). In DNA form, the CDR3 reads TGTGCCAGTAGTACGGGGGCCTTTGGCGAGCAGTACTTC. This gives the protein CASSTGAFGEQYF.